This T cell receptor beta chain appears in the sequencing data of a study of a mutant IDH1 vaccine in newly diagnosed glioma. Study in general: Patients got their first vaccination 4-6 weeks after radiotherapy alone, or with temozolomide cycles. Mean patient age was about 40 years; approximately 62% were male and 37.5% female.

The protocol was immunoSEQ multiplex PCR, while the TCRdb copy is restricted to in-frame clones and leaves out a portion. This sample has tens of thousands of clones; nearly 85% occur once, and the top ten carry about 14%. Comment on this clone: Antigen: not known.

Points from the study as a whole: Whatever changes occurred in top peripheral T cell clonotypes seemed unrelated to pseudoprogression.

Time point defined: week 23, last vaccination. Every single dose of the vaccine, 300 ug of mutant IDH1 20-mer peptide, came with topical imiquimod. This sequence was found in a man between 18 and 35 years old with glioma. Sequencing was performed on PBMCs, taken from a glioma patient whose treatment included an IDH1 peptide vaccine.

The chain's CDR3 is CASSLLDSNQPQHF. The CDR3 DNA reads as TGTGCCAGCAGTTTATTGGATAGCAATCAGCCCCAGCATTTT. This chain links TRBV27 with TRBJ1-5; no clear D. Trimming cost V 1 base and J 0 bases, with 4 bases left between them. Germline V gene sequence: CDR1 MNHEY, CDR2 SMNVEV (reference sequence). The CDR3 loop spans 14 amino acids.